Below, one TCR beta chain is given with its context. Its antigen remains unknown. What CD8 memory combined were CD45RO+ cells and CCR7-negative CD45RA+ TemRA cells. This specimen belongs to a study of shared clonotypes between healthy human individuals. Assay used: immunoSEQ multiplex PCR; TCRdb lists only in-frame clones, some missing. The table has around 690,000 clones, about 90% seen once. Trimming shortened V by 8 bases and J by 3 bases, and 13 bases separated the two germline ends. Germline CDR1 is MRHNA and CDR2 is SNTAGT. This CDR3 has 14 residues. Study results and limitations: Large sequencing depth failed to make sorted-subset sequencing complete, rarefaction showed. Tissues were not sampled, only blood, and their repertoires likely differ. Sequencing depth was expected to influence donor clonotype sharing.

Sequenced material: memory CD8+ T cells from PBMCs. Subset meaning: CD45RO+ cells pooled with CCR7-negative TemRA cells. The genes are TRBV6-4 and TRBJ2-2; D is unclear. This receptor was obtained from a man between 18 and 29 years old in good health. Some clones in this sample may be carry-over from other donors' samples. The CDR3 nucleotides read TGTGCCAGCGGGGATAGTGGGGACACCGGGGAGCTGTTTTTT. This gives the protein CASGDSGDTGELFF.